Below, 6 T cell receptor beta chains from the same sample are listed, as sequenced in a study of response to subunit inactivated influenza vaccine. Via MiXCR, TCRdb re-called the RT-PCR reads, giving one row per CDR3 protein. The profile covers about half a million distinct CDR3 sequences, with 6% to 9% appearing a single time and under 15% taken by the ten largest. The sequenced sample was PBMCs from blood, obtained roughly 24 months after vaccination. Receptors were obtained from a man aged 45 to 70 who received an inactivated influenza vaccine.

The chain uses TRBV6-5 and TRBJ2-1, with 8 bases matching TRBD2. Germline values: CDR1 MNHEY, CDR2 SVGAGI. The junction had 3 bases not matched to a gene; V was cut back by 0 bases and J by 2 bases. There are 16 residues in the CDR3. This chain's CDR3 is CASSYSLAGTYNEQFF. DNA for the CDR3: TGTGCCAGCAGTTACTCTCTAGCGGGCACCTACAATGAGCAGTTCTTC.

This clonotype was counted at least ten times. The genes are TRBV5-1 and TRBJ2-2; D perhaps matches TRBD1 (6 bases). The V end was cut by 4 bases, the J end by 6 bases, with 16 bases between. The germline V gene has CDR1 SGHRS and CDR2 YFSETQ. This CDR3 has 15 amino acids. The chain's CDR3 is CASSRPGASAGELFF. The CDR3 region has the DNA TGCGCCAGCAGCCGTCCAGGGGCTTCGGCCGGGGAGCTGTTTTTT.

This clonotype was detected a few times. The V call is TRBV10-3, the J call TRBJ1-4; 11 bases are shared with TRBD1. The CDR3 contains 14 residues. Germline V gene lookup returns CDR1 ENHRY and CDR2 SYGVKD. J was trimmed by 8 bases and V by 6 bases; bases with no gene match: 5. The CDR3 nucleotides read TGTGCCATCAGGCCGGGACAGGGGGGAGAAAAACTGTTTTTT. Its protein is CAIRPGQGGEKLFF.

The rearrangement uses TRBV5-1 and TRBJ1-4; perhaps TRBD1 as D (5 bases). Between the trimmed V and J ends, which lost 5 bases and 4 bases, there was a span of 9 bases. CDR1 and CDR2 from the germline V gene are SGHRS and YFSETQ. The CDR3 is 13 residues long. The CDR3 DNA reads as TGCGCCAGCAGAGAGGGGATTAATGAAAAACTGTTTTTT. Encoded protein: CASREGINEKLFF.

This clonotype was detected a few times. The CDR3 spells CASSYILSDTQYF. The CDR3 DNA sequence: TGTGCCAGCAGTTACATCCTCTCGGATACGCAGTATTTT. The chain combines TRBV6-2 or TRBV6-3 with TRBJ2-3, with D unresolved. The CDR3 extends over 13 amino acids. V dropped 2 bases and J dropped 6 bases, with 9 bases sitting between them. Germline V gives CDR1 MNHEY, CDR2 SVGEGT.

This clonotype turned up a few times. The chain's CDR3 is CASSQESGVNTEAFF. The CDR3 bases are TGCGCCAGCAGCCAAGAATCAGGGGTGAACACTGAAGCTTTCTTT. The chain has TRBV4-1 and TRBJ1-1; weak D call: TRBD1 (6 bases). V gave up 0 bases and J gave up 0 bases, with 8 bases separating them. Looked up from germline, CDR1 is MGHRA and CDR2 is YSYEKL. The CDR3 spans 15 residues.